This T cell receptor (beta chain) was identified during a study of blood T cell repertoires in COVID-19. Whole-study context: Sample material is recorded as cDNA or gDNA derived from T cells, B-cell-depleted T cells, or PBMCs.

The ends lost 6 bases at V and 7 bases at J; junction bases unmatched: 5. Germline CDR1 reads MNHEY; CDR2 reads SVGAGI. CDR3 length: 12 amino acids. In the authors' methods: For nucleated cells, counts were estimated from reference gene primer amplification. Data came from immunoSEQ multiplex PCR; TCRdb stores just in-frame clones and leaves some out. The V and J calls and clone size come from that table; D and trimming were worked out from the DNA. The sample includes about 9,200 clones, 86% of them seen just once. This TCR was recovered from a man aged 55 to 70 with acute or convalescent COVID-19. Sequenced sample: peripheral blood. This chain links TRBV6-5 with TRBJ2-5, with TRBD2 matching 7 bases. CDR3 residues: CASSNWEGTQYF. The CDR3 DNA reads as TGTGCCAGCAGCAACTGGGAGGGGACCCAGTACTTC.